These 6 T cell receptor beta chains were all obtained from the same sample, sequenced in a study of shared clonotypes between healthy human individuals. Measured with immunoSEQ multiplex PCR; TCRdb has only the in-frame clones, and not every one. This sample has hundreds of thousands of clones; 70% to 80% occur once, and the top ten carry about 12%. Sequenced sample: PBMCs. The origin of the receptors is a woman aged 40 to 50 in good health. Some clones in this sample may be carry-over from other donors' samples.

V is TRBV25-1 and J is TRBJ2-7; 11 positions match TRBD1. The germline V gene has CDR1 MGHDK and CDR2 SYGVNS. J was trimmed by 5 bases and V by 5 bases; bases with no gene match: 8. The CDR3 sequence is 15 residues long. Written as DNA, the CDR3 is TGTGCCAGCAGTTTAGGCGGACAGGGGGCCAACGAGCAGTACTTC. Amino acid sequence: CASSLGGQGANEQYF.

This chain joins TRBV7-9 and TRBJ2-1; D not resolved. Germline assignment: CDR1 SEHNR and CDR2 FQNEAQ (reference sequence). The CDR3 consists of 14 residues. V was pared by 4 bases and J by 1 base, with 8 bases between. CDR3 protein: CASSYQDSYNEQFF. The CDR3 DNA sequence: TGTGCCAGCAGCTACCAAGATTCCTACAATGAGCAGTTCTTC.

The chain uses TRBV5-6 and TRBJ1-4; D is uncertain. This CDR3 region has 14 residues. Germline V CDR1 and CDR2: SGHDT, YYEEEE. The V end lost 2 bases, the J end lost 6 bases, and 11 bases lay between the germline ends. The CDR3: CASSLDGRDEKLFF. CDR3 nucleotide sequence: TGTGCCAGCAGCTTAGATGGGAGAGATGAAAAACTGTTTTTT.

This rearrangement joins TRBV7-3 to TRBJ2-5, with a tentative D call TRBD2 (7 bases). The J call could be wrong; TRBJ2-7 is a better fit for the DNA end. The CDR3 sequence is 16 residues long. Germline lookup yields CDR1 SGHTA and CDR2 FQGTGA. Here the CDR3 reads CASSPGWEGTSYEQYF. In DNA, the CDR3 is TGTGCCAGCAGCCCAGGATGGGAGGGGACATCCTACGAGCAGTACTTC.

This chain links TRBV2 with TRBJ1-4; 7 bases are shared with TRBD1. Germline V gives CDR1 SNHLY, CDR2 FYNNEI. The CDR3 is 14 amino acids. Losses at the gene ends were 6 bases for V and 8 bases for J; bases not matched to a gene: 9. As DNA, the CDR3 is TGTGCCAGCAGCTCGGACAGGCTAACAGAAAAACTGTTTTTT. As protein: CASSSDRLTEKLFF.

V usage is TRBV27 and J usage is TRBJ2-2; D possibly uses TRBD1 or TRBD2 (6 bases each). With 4 bases removed from V and 6 bases from J, the gap between germline ends came to 21 bases. This CDR3 contains 17 residues. Per germline, CDR1 MNHEY and CDR2 SMNVEV (reference sequence). CDR3 sequence (DNA): TGTGCCAGCAGTTCGGGGGACGCGCAGGGGCGGGCCGGGGAGCTGTTTTTT. Translating it yields CASSSGDAQGRAGELFF.